One sample yielded the 23 T cell receptor beta chains listed below, sequenced in a study of blood T cells in healthy people across ages. A second PCR, run for roughly 6 to 11 cycles, used a sample-barcoded 5' primer plus a J-beta primer mix. Using its own MiXCR run on the 5' RACE reads, TCRdb lists one record per CDR3 protein. The profile covers 710,000 or so distinct CDR3 sequences, with less than 40% appearing a single time and just over 15% taken by the ten largest. Sequencing input: blood. The receptor source for this set is a woman older than 75 in good health.

Only one count was recorded for this clonotype. Since a much larger clone is just one base distant, this may be a read error. The chain carries TRBV11-2 and TRBJ1-1, with D possibly TRBD1 on 6 matching bases. Trimming left V 4 bases short and J 6 bases short, with 21 bases between. The CDR3 extends over 16 amino acids. CDR1 and CDR2 from the germline V gene are SGHAT and FQNNGV. CDR3 bases: TGTGCCAGCAGCTCTCTGATCCGGGGGGCAGGCGCTGAAGCTTTCTTT. It codes for CASSSLIRGAGAEAFF.

This clonotype was counted only a few times. The chain uses TRBV29-1 and TRBJ1-1; tentative D call: TRBD1 (6 bases). Germline-derived CDR1 and CDR2 are SQVTM and ANQGSEA. V shed 2 bases and J shed 1 base, with 8 bases lying between them. CDR3 length equals 13 residues. DNA for the CDR3: TGCAGCGTTGAACGGGGACAGAACACTGAAGCTTTCTTT. This gives the protein CSVERGQNTEAFF. The full variable domain, in which reference TRBV29-1 and TRBJ1-1 provide the parts outside the CDR3, is SAVISQKPSRDICQRGTSLTIQCQVDSQVTMMFWYRQQPGQSLTLIATANQGSEATYESGFVIDKFPISRPNLTFSTLTVSNMSPEDSSIYLCSVERGQNTEAFFGQGTRLTVV.

The V call is TRBV5-1, the J call TRBJ1-2; D is unresolved. CDR1 is SGHRS, CDR2 YFSETQ, per germline. The CDR3 extends over 13 amino acids. Trimming stripped 5 bases from V and 0 bases from J, with 8 bases between. The CDR3 bases are TGCGCCAGCAGTCCCGACACTAACTATGGCTACACCTTC. This codes for CASSPDTNYGYTF.

This clonotype was counted many times. This chain uses TRBV5-1 with TRBJ1-2, with TRBD1 matching 7 bases. The ends lost 0 bases at V and 5 bases at J; junction bases unmatched: 4. The CDR3 is 14 amino acids. Germline V gene sequence: CDR1 SGHRS, CDR2 YFSETQ. The CDR3 coding sequence is TGCGCCAGCAGCTTGGAGGGACAGCAATATGGCTACACCTTC. Encoded protein: CASSLEGQQYGYTF.

The J gene is TRBJ2-4, the V gene TRBV2; 7 nucleotides align to TRBD2. The better agreement between TRBJ2-7 and the DNA end casts doubt on the J call. The CDR3 is made up of 16 amino acids. Germline CDR1 reads SNHLY; CDR2 reads FYNNEI. In DNA form, the CDR3 reads TGTGCCAGCAGGGGGCGCCGGGGTAGCGGGCATTACGAGCAGTACTTC. Protein product: CASRGRRGSGHYEQYF.

The table lists this clonotype with a few counts. The gene calls are TRBV24-1 and TRBJ1-1, with D unresolved. Germline loops: CDR1 KGHDR, CDR2 SFDVKD. V gave up 7 bases and J gave up 1 base, with 9 bases separating them. The CDR3 sequence is 13 residues long. CDR3 coding DNA: TGTGCCACCAGAGGCTTCGGGAACACTGAAGCTTTCTTT. It codes for CATRGFGNTEAFF.

This clonotype has only a few counts. The chain couples TRBV28 to TRBJ2-2; TRBD2 might be the D (6 bases). The germline gives CDR1 MDHEN, CDR2 SYDVKM. Trimming pared 2 bases from V and 5 bases from J, leaving 12 bases between. The CDR3 is 15 amino acids. DNA for the CDR3: TGTGCCAGCAGTTTAGGAGGGTATGGGACCGGGGAGCTGTTTTTT. Amino acid sequence: CASSLGGYGTGELFF.

This clonotype was seen a few times. V and J are TRBV7-3 and TRBJ1-6; 8 positions agree with TRBD1. Germline V gives CDR1 SGHTA, CDR2 FQGTGA. The CDR3 extends over 19 amino acids. The V segment lost 0 bases and the J segment 10 bases; nucleotides outside the gene matches: 17. The CDR3 protein is CASSLTGPPTGGQRSPLHF. CDR3 coding DNA: TGTGCCAGCAGCTTAACGGGCCCCCCTACAGGGGGTCAACGGTCACCCCTCCACTTT.

This clonotype was detected a few times. This sequence may be a read error, since a much larger clone differs from it by one base. The V call is TRBV29-1, the J call TRBJ2-3, with 9 bases aligning to TRBD1. In germline, CDR1 is SQVTM, CDR2 ANQGSEA. CDR3 length: 14 residues. Trimming at V came to 5 bases and at J to 3 bases, leaving 6 bases not matched to a gene. In DNA form, the CDR3 reads TGCAGCGTTACTAGACAGGGGGGGACAGATACGCAGTATTTT. It encodes CSVTRQGGTDTQYF.

This clonotype was counted between two and nine times. V is TRBV7-2 and J is TRBJ2-2, with a possible D match to TRBD2 (5 bases). This CDR3 has 15 residues. Germline CDR1 SGHTA, CDR2 FQGNSA. Trimming shortened V by 5 bases and J by 5 bases, and 15 bases separated the two germline ends. CDR3 amino acids: CASSPSTWGTGELFF. Written as DNA, the CDR3 is TGTGCCAGCAGCCCTAGCACGTGGGGAACCGGGGAGCTGTTTTTT.

This clonotype was seen repeatedly, ten times or more. The chain couples TRBV7-9 to TRBJ2-1, with 7 bases that match TRBD2. The CDR3 is made up of 15 amino acids. In germline, CDR1 is SEHNR, CDR2 FQNEAQ (reference sequence). V gave up 0 bases and J gave up 6 bases; unmatched junction bases: 5. The CDR3 sequence: CASSLAAQRGNEQFF. Here the CDR3 DNA reads TGTGCCAGCAGCTTAGCGGCCCAGCGGGGCAATGAGCAGTTCTTC.

This clonotype has a count of ten or more. The gene calls are TRBV3-1 and TRBJ1-5; D possibly corresponds to TRBD1 (5 bases). Per the germline V gene, CDR1 is LGHDT and CDR2 is YNNKEL (reference sequence). The CDR3 extends over 14 amino acids. Trimming pared 4 bases from V and 0 bases from J, leaving 7 bases between. CDR3 amino acids: CASSPTVSNQPQHF. The CDR3 DNA is TGTGCCAGCAGCCCGACAGTTAGCAATCAGCCCCAGCATTTT.

This clonotype showed up many times. The chain recombines TRBV6-5 with TRBJ1-1, with 8 positions matching TRBD1. Losses at the gene ends were 1 base for V and 1 base for J; bases not matched to a gene: 11. In germline, CDR1 is MNHEY, CDR2 SVGAGI. This CDR3 comprises 18 residues. The CDR3 DNA reads TGTGCCAGCAGTTACTTCATAAGACCGGGACAGGCGAACACTGAAGCTTTCTTT. Translation: CASSYFIRPGQANTEAFF.

Comment on this clonotype: Just one base apart from a much larger clone, this may be a read error. The genes are TRBV30 and TRBJ2-7; D ambiguous. The ends were cut back, 4 bases at V and 0 bases at J, with 13 bases in the middle. The CDR3 is made up of 14 amino acids. CDR1 and CDR2 from the germline V gene are GTSNPN and SVGIG (reference sequence). Here the CDR3 DNA reads TGTGCCTGGAAGGTTAGTAGAAACTCCTACGAGCAGTACTTC. Translated: CAWKVSRNSYEQYF.

This clonotype was recorded many times. This chain joins TRBV7-8 and TRBJ2-7, with TRBD2 matching over 9 bases. V was clipped by 5 bases and J by 0 bases; unmatched bases: 8. The CDR3 is made up of 16 amino acids. Germline CDR1 reads SGHVS; CDR2 reads FQNEAQ. Written as DNA, the CDR3 is TGTGCCAGCAGCCAGGGCGGGGGGGTGAGCTCCTACGAGCAGTACTTC. Its protein product is CASSQGGGVSSYEQYF.

Only a few counts were recorded for this clonotype. This may be a read error, as it is one base from a much larger clone. This rearrangement joins TRBV14 to TRBJ2-5; D remains unclear. Gene TRBJ2-1 matches the end of the DNA better, so the J call may be wrong. The CDR3 sequence is 17 residues long. Germline V gene sequence: CDR1 SGHDN, CDR2 FVKESK. The CDR3 DNA is TGTGCCAGCAGCCAAGAACCAGGTCAACTTTTTCAAGAGACCCAGTTCTTC. Translation: CASSQEPGQLFQETQFF.

As to this clonotype: A read error is possible here, since a much larger clone lies one base away. The chain couples TRBV7-2 to TRBJ2-1, with D unresolved. The CDR3 runs 15 residues. Germline V gene data show CDR1 as SGHTA and CDR2 as FQGNSA. V lost 5 bases and J lost 1, with 12 bases in between. CDR3 in amino acids: CASSPYPESYNEQFF. CDR3 sequence (DNA): TGTGCCAGCAGCCCTTACCCGGAGTCCTACAATGAGCAGTTCTTC.

This clonotype was seen repeatedly, ten times or more. The rearrangement joins TRBV15 to TRBJ2-5; D ambiguous. This CDR3 comprises 13 residues. CDR1 is LNHNV and CDR2 is YYDKDF in the germline V gene (reference sequence). Trimming pared 6 bases from V and 0 bases from J, leaving 8 bases between. The CDR3 DNA reads as TGTGCCACCAGTTCGCGGTACCAAGAGACCCAGTACTTC. Translated: CATSSRYQETQYF.

This clonotype was detected only a few times. The V and J genes are TRBV30 and TRBJ1-6; no clear D gene. V was pared by 5 bases and J by 7 bases, with 12 bases between. Germline V gene data show CDR1 as GTSNPN and CDR2 as SVGIG (reference sequence). This CDR3 is 13 amino acids long. The CDR3 sequence is CAWGGGLNSPLHF. CDR3 nucleotides: TGTGCCTGGGGAGGAGGCTTAAATTCACCCCTCCACTTT.

This clonotype was detected many times. J is TRBJ2-5 and V is TRBV15; no definite D call. CDR1 and CDR2 (germline): LNHNV, YYDKDF (reference sequence). The CDR3 is 13 residues long. V lost 5 bases and J 7 bases, leaving 14 bases between the germline ends. CDR3 coding DNA: TGTGCCACCAGCGTCCGGGTCCCCGTGACCCAGTACTTC. This codes for CATSVRVPVTQYF.

This clonotype appeared a few times. The genes are TRBV9 and TRBJ2-2; weak D call: TRBD2 (6 bases). Trimming removed 4 bases from V and 6 bases from J, with 19 bases in between. From germline, CDR1 is SGDLS and CDR2 YYNGEE. The CDR3 is made up of 16 amino acids. CDR3 DNA: TGTGCCAGCAGCCTATCAGGAGGGGCGAGACCCGGGGAGCTGTTTTTT. Translation gives CASSLSGGARPGELFF.

Ten or more counts support this clonotype. The genes are TRBV28 and TRBJ1-1; 11 bases map to TRBD1. With V trimmed by 2 bases and J by 4 bases, 15 bases remained unmatched. The germline CDR1 and CDR2 sequences are MDHEN and SYDVKM. This CDR3 spans 19 amino acids. The CDR3 spells CASSLGLADRGRVGTEAFF. As DNA, the CDR3 is TGTGCCAGCAGTTTAGGGTTAGCGGACAGGGGGCGTGTGGGCACTGAAGCTTTCTTT.

This clonotype came up many times. This chain's CDR3 is CAWSPLAPSTDTQYF. The CDR3 DNA reads as TGTGCCTGGAGTCCCCTAGCACCTAGCACAGATACGCAGTATTTT. This chain connects TRBV30 to TRBJ2-3; D is possibly TRBD2 (5 bases). V lost 2 bases, J lost 0 bases, and 12 bases lay in between. The CDR3 sequence is 15 residues long. Germline V gene lookup returns CDR1 GTSNPN and CDR2 SVGIG (reference sequence).